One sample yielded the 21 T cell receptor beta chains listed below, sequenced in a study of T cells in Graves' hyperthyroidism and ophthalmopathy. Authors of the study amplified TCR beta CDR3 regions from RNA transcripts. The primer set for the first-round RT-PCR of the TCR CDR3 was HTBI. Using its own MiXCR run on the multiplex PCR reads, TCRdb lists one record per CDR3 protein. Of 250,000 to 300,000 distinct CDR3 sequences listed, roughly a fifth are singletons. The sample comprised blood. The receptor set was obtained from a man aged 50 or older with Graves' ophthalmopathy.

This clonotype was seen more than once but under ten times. In DNA form, the CDR3 reads TGTGCCAGCAGCGTCGGCTCGACGGCGGGTGAGCAGTTCTTC. The encoded protein is CASSVGSTAGEQFF. The gene calls are TRBV9 and TRBJ2-1; the D gene is possibly TRBD2 (5 bases). This CDR3 region has 14 residues. Trimming shortened V by 2 bases and J by 9 bases, and 15 bases separated the two germline ends. Germline CDR1 and CDR2: SGDLS and YYNGEE.

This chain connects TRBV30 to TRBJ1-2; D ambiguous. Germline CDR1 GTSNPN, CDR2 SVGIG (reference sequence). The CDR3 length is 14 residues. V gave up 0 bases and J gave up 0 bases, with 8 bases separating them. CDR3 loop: CAWSVRVANYGYTF. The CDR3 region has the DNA TGTGCCTGGAGTGTAAGAGTGGCTAACTATGGCTACACCTTC. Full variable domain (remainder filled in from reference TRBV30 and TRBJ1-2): SQTIHQWPATLVQPVGSPLSLECTVEGTSNPNLYWYRQAAGRGLQLLFYSVGIGQISSEVPQNLSASRPQDRQFILSSKKLLLSDSGFYLCAWSVRVANYGYTFGSGTRLTVV.

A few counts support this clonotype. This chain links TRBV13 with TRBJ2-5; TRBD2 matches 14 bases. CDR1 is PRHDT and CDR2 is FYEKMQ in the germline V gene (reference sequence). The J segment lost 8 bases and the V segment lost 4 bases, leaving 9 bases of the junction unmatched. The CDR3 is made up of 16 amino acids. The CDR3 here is CASSSTSGRARGTQYF. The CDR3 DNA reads TGTGCCAGCAGCTCGACTAGCGGGAGGGCCCGAGGCACCCAGTACTTC.

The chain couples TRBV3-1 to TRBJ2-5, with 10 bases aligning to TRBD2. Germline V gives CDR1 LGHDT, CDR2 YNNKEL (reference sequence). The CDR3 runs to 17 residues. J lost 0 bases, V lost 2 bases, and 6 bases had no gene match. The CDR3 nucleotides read TGTGCCAGCAGCCAAAGACTAGCGGGTACATACCAAGAGACCCAGTACTTC. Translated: CASSQRLAGTYQETQYF.

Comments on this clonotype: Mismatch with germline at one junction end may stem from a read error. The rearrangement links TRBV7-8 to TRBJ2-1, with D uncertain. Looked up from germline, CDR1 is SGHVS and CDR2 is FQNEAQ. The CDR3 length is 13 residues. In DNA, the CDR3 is TGTGCCAGCACCTTAAACCCAAGAGGTGAGCAGTTCTTC. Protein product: CASTLNPRGEQFF.

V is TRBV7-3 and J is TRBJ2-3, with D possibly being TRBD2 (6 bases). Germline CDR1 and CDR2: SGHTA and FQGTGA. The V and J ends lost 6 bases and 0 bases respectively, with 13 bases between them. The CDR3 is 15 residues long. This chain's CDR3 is CASRPSVHSTDTQYF. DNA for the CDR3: TGTGCCAGCAGGCCTAGCGTACATAGCACAGATACGCAGTATTTT.

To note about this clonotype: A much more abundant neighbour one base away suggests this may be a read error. The CDR3: CASSLRGDSYNGQFF. The CDR3 bases are TGTGCCAGCAGTTTAAGAGGAGATTCCTACAATGGGCAGTTCTTC. The chain carries TRBV28 and TRBJ2-1; no reliable D call. The CDR3 covers 15 residues. Germline lookup yields CDR1 MDHEN and CDR2 SYDVKM.

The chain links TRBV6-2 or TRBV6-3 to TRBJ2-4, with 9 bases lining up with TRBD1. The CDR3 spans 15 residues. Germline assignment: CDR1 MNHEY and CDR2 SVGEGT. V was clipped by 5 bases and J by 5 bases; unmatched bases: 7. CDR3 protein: CASSGTGTKQNIQYF. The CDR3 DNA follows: TGTGCCAGCAGTGGGACAGGGACAAAACAAAACATTCAGTACTTC.

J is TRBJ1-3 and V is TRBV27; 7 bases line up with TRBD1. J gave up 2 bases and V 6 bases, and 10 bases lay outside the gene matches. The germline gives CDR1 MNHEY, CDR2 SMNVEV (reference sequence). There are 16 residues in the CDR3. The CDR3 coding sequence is TGTGCCAGCAGCAATGCGCGGGACAGACCTGGAAACACCATATATTTT. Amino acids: CASSNARDRPGNTIYF.

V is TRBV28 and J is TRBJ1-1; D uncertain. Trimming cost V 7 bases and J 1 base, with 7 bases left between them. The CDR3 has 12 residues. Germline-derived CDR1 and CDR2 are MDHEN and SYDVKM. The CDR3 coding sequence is TGTGCCAGCACAGTAACGAACACTGAAGCTTTCTTT. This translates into CASTVTNTEAFF.

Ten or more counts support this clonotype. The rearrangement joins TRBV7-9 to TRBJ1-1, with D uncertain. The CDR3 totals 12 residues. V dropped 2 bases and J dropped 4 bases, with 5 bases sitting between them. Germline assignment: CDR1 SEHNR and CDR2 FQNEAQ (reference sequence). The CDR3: CASSLMGTEAFF. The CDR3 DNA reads TGTGCCAGCAGCTTAATGGGCACTGAAGCTTTCTTT.

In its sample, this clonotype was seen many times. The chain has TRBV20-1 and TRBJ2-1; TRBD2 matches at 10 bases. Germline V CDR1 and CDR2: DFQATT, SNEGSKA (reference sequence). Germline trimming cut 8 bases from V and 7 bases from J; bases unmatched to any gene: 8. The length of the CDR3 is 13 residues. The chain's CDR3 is CSRSGRVWNEQFF. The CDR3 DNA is TGCAGTCGGAGCGGGAGGGTTTGGAATGAGCAGTTCTTC.

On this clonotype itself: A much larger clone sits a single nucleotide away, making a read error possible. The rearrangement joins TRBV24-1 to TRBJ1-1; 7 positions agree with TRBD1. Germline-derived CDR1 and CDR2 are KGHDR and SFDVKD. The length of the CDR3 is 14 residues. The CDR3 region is CANSDPNDRAEAFF. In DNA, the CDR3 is TGTGCCAACAGTGATCCTAATGACAGGGCTGAAGCTTTCTTT.

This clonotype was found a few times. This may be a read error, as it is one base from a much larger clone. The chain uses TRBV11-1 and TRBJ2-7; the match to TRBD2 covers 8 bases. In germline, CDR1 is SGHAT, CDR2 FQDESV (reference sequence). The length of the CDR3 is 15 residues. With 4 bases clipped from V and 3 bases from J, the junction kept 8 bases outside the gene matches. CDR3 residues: CASSSRQAGGYEQYV. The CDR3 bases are TGTGCCAGCAGCTCCCGACAGGCGGGAGGCTACGAGCAGTACGTC.

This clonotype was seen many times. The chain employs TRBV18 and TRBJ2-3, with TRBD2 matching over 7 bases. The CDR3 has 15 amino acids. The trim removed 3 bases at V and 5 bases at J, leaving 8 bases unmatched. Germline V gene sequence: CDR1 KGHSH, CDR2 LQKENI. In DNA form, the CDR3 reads TGTGCCAGCTCACCCGGACTAGGAGGGTTAGATACGCAGTATTTT. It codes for CASSPGLGGLDTQYF. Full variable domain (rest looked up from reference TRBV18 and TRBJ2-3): NAGVMQNPRHLVRRRGQEARLRCSPMKGHSHVYWYRQLPEEGLKFMVYLQKENIIDESGMPKERFSAEFPKEGPSILRIQQVVRGDSAAYFCASSPGLGGLDTQYFGPGTRLTVL.

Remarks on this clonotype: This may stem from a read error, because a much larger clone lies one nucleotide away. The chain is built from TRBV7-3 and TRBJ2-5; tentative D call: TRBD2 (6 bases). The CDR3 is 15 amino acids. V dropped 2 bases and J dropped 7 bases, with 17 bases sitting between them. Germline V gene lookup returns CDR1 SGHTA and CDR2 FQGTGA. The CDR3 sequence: CASSLLTAGLGTQYF. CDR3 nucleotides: TGTGCCAGCAGCTTATTGACAGCGGGCCTCGGGACCCAGTACTTC.

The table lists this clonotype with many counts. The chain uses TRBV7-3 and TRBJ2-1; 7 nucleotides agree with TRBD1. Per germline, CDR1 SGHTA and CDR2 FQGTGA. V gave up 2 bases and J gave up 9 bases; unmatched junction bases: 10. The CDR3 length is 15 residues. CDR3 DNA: TGTGCCAGCAGCTTAGGGGCAGGGGGTAATGCTGAGCAGTTCTTC. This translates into CASSLGAGGNAEQFF.

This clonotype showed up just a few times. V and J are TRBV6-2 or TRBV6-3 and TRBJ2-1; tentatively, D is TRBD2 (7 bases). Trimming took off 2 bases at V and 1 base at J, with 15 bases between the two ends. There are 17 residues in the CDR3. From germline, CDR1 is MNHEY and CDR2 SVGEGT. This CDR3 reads CASSYGGGGGSYNEQFF. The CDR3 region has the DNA TGTGCCAGCAGTTACGGGGGGGGAGGGGGATCCTACAATGAGCAGTTCTTC.

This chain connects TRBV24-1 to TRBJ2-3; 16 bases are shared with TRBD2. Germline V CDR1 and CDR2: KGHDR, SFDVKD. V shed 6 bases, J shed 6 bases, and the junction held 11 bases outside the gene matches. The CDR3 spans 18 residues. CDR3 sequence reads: CATSSPGLAGGPWDTQYF. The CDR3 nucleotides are TGTGCCACCAGTAGCCCGGGACTAGCGGGAGGGCCATGGGATACGCAGTATTTT.

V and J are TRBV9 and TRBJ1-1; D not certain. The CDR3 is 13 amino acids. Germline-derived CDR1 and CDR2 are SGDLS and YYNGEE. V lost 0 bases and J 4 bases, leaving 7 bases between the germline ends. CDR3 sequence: CASSVGGLTEAFF. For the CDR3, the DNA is TGTGCCAGCAGCGTAGGAGGGCTCACTGAAGCTTTCTTT.

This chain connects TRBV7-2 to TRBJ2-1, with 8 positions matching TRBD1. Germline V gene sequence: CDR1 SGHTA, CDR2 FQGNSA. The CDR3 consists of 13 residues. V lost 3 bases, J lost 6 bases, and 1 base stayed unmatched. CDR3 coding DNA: TGTGCCAGCAGCTTGGACAGGGTCAATGAGCAGTTCTTC. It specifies CASSLDRVNEQFF. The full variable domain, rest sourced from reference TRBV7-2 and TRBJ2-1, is GAGVSQSPSNKVTEKGKDVELRCDPISGHTALYWYRQSLGQGLEFLIYFQGNSAPDKSGLPSDRFSAERTGGSVSTLTIQRTQQEDSAVYLCASSLDRVNEQFFGPGTRLTVL.